The clone carrying this TCR beta chain was recorded a few times. Its target is not known. MiXCR, applied by TCRdb to the 5' RACE reads, yields one record per CDR3 protein. Among several thousand distinct CDR3 sequences listed, 10% to 15% were seen once. This sample is part of a study of spatial heterogeneity in lung cancer. Study conclusions and caveats: Intratumoral expanded alpha and beta TCR counts were found to track tumor mutation counts.

Time point noted: sample taken at primary tumor resection. The CDR3 runs to 15 residues. Trimming pared 0 bases from V and 6 bases from J, leaving 12 bases between. The V gene's germline CDR1 is SGHTA and CDR2 FQGTGA. The chain links TRBV7-3 to TRBJ2-1; D unclear. The receptor was derived from a male donor with early-stage non-small cell lung cancer. Material: lung tumor tissue, obtained at surgery. The CDR3 nucleotides are TGTGCCAGCAGCTTAACTAAAGGGCACGGCAATGAGCAGTTCTTC. This translates into CASSLTKGHGNEQFF.